The 27 T cell receptor beta chains given below trace back to one sample, sequenced in a study of shared clonotypes between healthy human individuals. The data were produced by immunoSEQ multiplex PCR, yet TCRdb's version contains in-frame clones alone and is incomplete. The sample lists about 1 million clones, about 74% occurring once. The specimen sequenced was memory CD4+ T cells sorted from blood. Subset denoted: CD45RA-negative fraction. The receptors here all came from a man aged 18 to 35 in good health.

This clone was found once. This chain connects TRBV10-2 to TRBJ2-5; the match to TRBD2 covers 12 bases. CDR1 and CDR2 from the germline V gene are WSHSY and SAAADI. The CDR3 is made up of 15 amino acids. J gave up 5 bases and V 5 bases, and 6 bases lay outside the gene matches. In DNA form, the CDR3 reads TGCGCCAGCAGTACGGGACTAGCGGGCGTTGAGACCCAGTACTTC. It specifies CASSTGLAGVETQYF.

The chain employs TRBV19 and TRBJ2-5, with TRBD1 identical over 8 bases. The CDR3 spans 16 residues. Germline CDR1 is LNHDA and CDR2 is SQIVND (reference sequence). V shed 4 bases, J shed 0 bases, and the junction held 7 bases outside the gene matches. The CDR3 spells CASSKTTGAYQETQYF. The CDR3 coding sequence is TGTGCCAGTAGTAAAACGACAGGGGCCTACCAAGAGACCCAGTACTTC.

The chain employs TRBV5-4 and TRBJ1-1, with 7 nucleotides matching TRBD1. The ends lost 4 bases at V and 4 bases at J; junction bases unmatched: 4. CDR3 length equals 13 residues. Per germline, CDR1 SGHNT and CDR2 YYREEE (reference sequence). The CDR3 DNA reads as TGTGCCAGCAGCCGACAGGGTTTCACTGAAGCTTTCTTT. It specifies CASSRQGFTEAFF.

As regards this clone: A junction end diverges from the germline sequence, so it may reflect a read error. This chain uses TRBV7-7 with TRBJ2-5; TRBD2 is a possible D gene (5 bases). The V gene's germline CDR1 is SSHAT and CDR2 FNYEAQ (reference sequence). This CDR3 has 14 residues. The CDR3 is CASSSDPDGGILHF. The CDR3 nucleotides are TGTGCTAGCAGCTCCGATCCGGATGGAGGTATACTACACTTC.

The rearrangement joins TRBV19 to TRBJ1-5, with 9 bases fitting TRBD1. Germline-derived CDR1 and CDR2 are LNHDA and SQIVND (reference sequence). This CDR3 spans 16 amino acids. Unmatched junction bases numbered 8, after V lost 6 bases and J lost 2 bases. The CDR3 is CASRHRGDRGNQPQHF. DNA of the CDR3: TGTGCCAGTAGACATAGAGGGGACAGGGGCAATCAGCCCCAGCATTTT.

This clone was found a few times. The gene calls are TRBV30 and TRBJ1-1; D is ambiguous. The CDR3 loop spans 11 amino acids. CDR1 is GTSNPN and CDR2 is SVGIG in the germline V gene (reference sequence). Trimming left V 4 bases short and J 10 bases short, with 13 bases between. The CDR3 DNA reads TGTGCCTGGAATAACGACAATGGAGCTTTCTTT. It translates to CAWNNDNGAFF.

This chain joins TRBV7-9 and TRBJ2-7; 8 bases map to TRBD1. J lost 2 bases, V lost 6 bases, and 6 bases had no gene match. Germline-derived CDR1 and CDR2 are SEHNR and FQNEAQ (reference sequence). The CDR3 sequence is 14 residues long. CDR3 nucleotide sequence: TGTGCCAGCAGTGGACAGGGAGGCACCTACGAGCAGTACTTC. Residues: CASSGQGGTYEQYF.

V gene TRBV5-1 combines with J gene TRBJ2-1; the match to TRBD2 covers 9 bases. The CDR3 is made up of 15 amino acids. Germline CDR1 is SGHRS and CDR2 is YFSETQ. V gave up 1 base and J gave up 8 bases; unmatched junction bases: 7. The CDR3: CASSLRAGGGHEQFF. DNA for the CDR3: TGCGCCAGCAGCTTGCGGGCGGGAGGGGGCCATGAGCAGTTCTTC.

The gene calls are TRBV2 and TRBJ2-5; D is unclear. This CDR3 has 15 residues. Germline lookup yields CDR1 SNHLY and CDR2 FYNNEI. The V end lost 1 base, the J end lost 5 bases, and 14 bases lay between the germline ends. The CDR3 DNA follows: TGTGCCAGCAGTGAAGTGTCTTATGTGGAGGAGACCCAGTACTTC. It is translated as CASSEVSYVEETQYF. Full variable domain (rest looked up from reference TRBV2 and TRBJ2-5): EPEVTQTPSHQVTQMGQEVILRCVPISNHLYFYWYRQILGQKVEFLVSFYNNEISEKSEIFDDQFSVERPDGSNFTLKIRSTKLEDSAMYFCASSEVSYVEETQYFGPGTRLLVL.

V is TRBV6-5 and J is TRBJ2-3; D is unclear. The CDR3 consists of 14 residues. The germline V and J ends were trimmed by 0 bases and 7 bases, with 11 bases remaining between them. Germline lookup yields CDR1 MNHEY and CDR2 SVGAGI. The CDR3 reads CASSYSGLPHTQYF. As DNA, the CDR3 is TGTGCCAGCAGTTACTCGGGATTGCCGCATACGCAGTATTTT.

A note on this clone: A clone one base away is much larger, so this may be a read error. The chain carries TRBV15 and TRBJ2-2, with D uncertain. The germline V and J ends were trimmed by 1 base and 8 bases, with 5 bases remaining between them. The CDR3 is 12 amino acids. Germline assignment: CDR1 LNHNV and CDR2 YYDKDF (reference sequence). The CDR3 loop reads CATSRVGGELFF. The CDR3 region has the DNA TGTGCCACCAGCAGAGTCGGGGGGGAGCTGTTTTTT.

The chain couples TRBV23-1 to TRBJ1-1; 9 positions match TRBD1. TRBV23-1 is treated as an ORF (open reading frame) with a function not yet certain. J was trimmed by 5 bases and V by 2 bases; bases with no gene match: 12. The CDR3 consists of 17 residues. CDR3 protein: CASSQARHRGRGTEAFF. The CDR3 region has the DNA TGCGCCAGCAGTCAAGCGCGCCACAGGGGGCGAGGGACTGAAGCTTTCTTT.

This clone has a handful of counts. The genes are TRBV6-5 and TRBJ1-6, with 7 bases lining up with TRBD1. V lost 5 bases and J lost 8; bases outside the gene matches: 6. This CDR3 is built from 14 residues. CDR1 and CDR2 from the germline V gene are MNHEY and SVGAGI. This CDR3 is CASSAQGKDSPLHF. Here the CDR3 DNA reads TGTGCCAGCAGTGCACAGGGGAAGGATTCACCCCTCCACTTT.

The V and J genes are TRBV29-1 and TRBJ1-1, with D uncertain. Trimming stripped 4 bases from V and 4 bases from J, with 19 bases between. The CDR3 length is 15 residues. Germline V CDR1 and CDR2: SQVTM, ANQGSEA. The CDR3 DNA is TGCAGCGTTGTACCGGGAAGGGATCGGGTCACTGAAGCTTTCTTT. It encodes CSVVPGRDRVTEAFF. The whole variable domain, filled in from reference TRBV29-1 and TRBJ1-1, reads SAVISQKPSRDICQRGTSLTIQCQVDSQVTMMFWYRQQPGQSLTLIATANQGSEATYESGFVIDKFPISRPNLTFSTLTVSNMSPEDSSIYLCSVVPGRDRVTEAFFGQGTRLTVV.

This rearrangement joins TRBV6-6 to TRBJ1-2; D remains ambiguous. The CDR3 runs 14 residues. Trimming shortened V by 0 bases and J by 3 bases, and 8 bases separated the two germline ends. Per germline, CDR1 MNHNY and CDR2 SVGAGI (reference sequence). The CDR3 bases are TGTGCCAGCAGTTACTCGCAGCAGGACTATGGCTACACCTTC. The encoded protein is CASSYSQQDYGYTF.

CDR3 nucleotides: TGTGCCAGCAGACGGGGGTCTTCTAATGAAAAACTGTTTTTT. Amino acid sequence: CASRRGSSNEKLFF. V and J are TRBV11-2 and TRBJ1-4; a possible D gene is TRBD1 (5 bases). The CDR3 is 14 residues long. Trimming pared 6 bases from V and 3 bases from J, leaving 11 bases between. Germline CDR1 and CDR2: SGHAT and FQNNGV.

The rearrangement links TRBV29-1 to TRBJ1-1; 7 nucleotides match TRBD1. This CDR3 has 15 residues. Germline V gene data show CDR1 as SQVTM and CDR2 as ANQGSEA. The V gene end was trimmed by 3 bases and the J gene end by 4 bases; junction bases not matched to a gene: 11. CDR3 in DNA: TGCAGCGTTGAGGTTAGGGGGCGCGAGAGCACTGAAGCTTTCTTT. This gives the protein CSVEVRGRESTEAFF. The whole variable domain, remainder taken from reference TRBV29-1 and TRBJ1-1, is SAVISQKPSRDICQRGTSLTIQCQVDSQVTMMFWYRQQPGQSLTLIATANQGSEATYESGFVIDKFPISRPNLTFSTLTVSNMSPEDSSIYLCSVEVRGRESTEAFFGQGTRLTVV.

This chain uses TRBV19 with TRBJ2-4; D may match TRBD1 or TRBD2 (5 bases each). CDR1 is LNHDA, CDR2 SQIVND, per germline (reference sequence). V was cut by 5 bases and J by 1 base, with 9 bases left in between. This CDR3 region has 14 residues. As DNA, the CDR3 is TGTGCCAGTAGTCCGGGACGGGCCAAAAACATTCAGTACTTC. This codes for CASSPGRAKNIQYF. The whole variable domain, filled in from reference TRBV19 and TRBJ2-4, reads DGGITQSPKYLFRKEGQNVTLSCEQNLNHDAMYWYRQDPGQGLRLIYYSQIVNDFQKGDIAEGYSVSREKKESFPLTVTSAQKNPTAFYLCASSPGRAKNIQYFGAGTRLSVL.

The V and J genes are TRBV7-2 and TRBJ2-3; 7 nucleotides line up with TRBD2. This CDR3 comprises 15 residues. The junction had 5 bases not matched to a gene; V was cut back by 5 bases and J by 0 bases. Germline lookup yields CDR1 SGHTA and CDR2 FQGNSA. CDR3 DNA: TGTGCCAGCAGCCCAGCGGGAAGAAGCACAGATACGCAGTATTTT. Protein product: CASSPAGRSTDTQYF.

The chain carries TRBV30 and TRBJ2-5, with 7 bases that match TRBD1. Trimming removed 0 bases from V and 6 bases from J; junction bases left unmatched: 7. The CDR3 runs 14 residues. Germline V gene data show CDR1 as GTSNPN and CDR2 as SVGIG (reference sequence). Here the CDR3 reads CAWSVWDRKQTQYF. CDR3 nucleotides: TGTGCCTGGAGTGTGTGGGACAGAAAACAGACCCAGTACTTC.

The V and J genes are TRBV14 and TRBJ2-5; maybe TRBD2 (7 bases). Germline CDR1 SGHDN, CDR2 FVKESK. The CDR3 is 15 residues long. Trimming removed 4 bases at V and 1 base at J, with 13 bases between. CDR3 nucleotide sequence: TGTGCCAGCAGCCGGGGGGGGCTGCTCCAAGAGACCCAGTACTTC. This sequence encodes CASSRGGLLQETQYF.

This clone turned up a few times. The chain is built from TRBV7-9 and TRBJ2-3; D perhaps matches TRBD2 (6 bases). The CDR3 sequence is 12 residues long. Germline CDR1 and CDR2: SEHNR and FQNEAQ (reference sequence). Trimming pared 9 bases from V and 3 bases from J, leaving 10 bases between. The CDR3 DNA sequence: TGTGCCAGTGGGGGGAGTACAGATACGCAGTATTTT. Protein sequence: CASGGSTDTQYF. Combining the CDR3 with reference TRBV7-9 and TRBJ2-3 gives the whole variable domain DTGVSQNPRHKITKRGQNVTFRCDPISEHNRLYWYRQTLGQGPEFLTYFQNEAQLEKSRLLSDRFSAERPKGSFSTLEIQRTEQGDSAMYLCASGGSTDTQYFGPGTRLTVL.

V gene TRBV27 combines with J gene TRBJ1-3; 8 bases map to TRBD1. The V gene's germline CDR1 is MNHEY and CDR2 SMNVEV (reference sequence). This CDR3 has 17 residues. With 7 bases clipped from V and 0 bases from J, the junction kept 11 bases outside the gene matches. CDR3 sequence reads: CASTNLTGGSSGNTIYF. The CDR3 region has the DNA TGTGCCAGCACTAACCTAACAGGGGGAAGCTCTGGAAACACCATATATTTT.

The V call is TRBV5-4, the J call TRBJ2-3; TRBD1 aligns across 7 bases. This CDR3 region has 16 residues. Germline V gene data show CDR1 as SGHNT and CDR2 as YYREEE (reference sequence). Trimming cost V 4 bases and J 0 bases; bases outside gene matches: 8. The CDR3 spells CASSRGQSASTDTQYF. As DNA, the CDR3 is TGTGCCAGCAGCCGGGGACAGAGTGCTAGCACAGATACGCAGTATTTT.

V usage is TRBV6-5 and J usage is TRBJ2-3, with 7 bases matching TRBD2. The V gene's germline CDR1 is MNHEY and CDR2 SVGAGI. The CDR3 has 14 residues. After removal of 5 bases from V and 8 bases from J, the junction contained 10 bases not matched to a gene. The DNA of the CDR3 is TGTGCCAGCAGTGCCGGGACTACCTCCCGTACGCAGTATTTT. Translated: CASSAGTTSRTQYF.

The chain is built from TRBV18 and TRBJ1-4; D is perhaps TRBD1 (5 bases). Deletions cut 0 bases from V and 5 bases from J, with 13 bases between. There are 16 residues in the CDR3. Germline V CDR1 and CDR2: KGHSH, LQKENI. The CDR3 nucleotides read TGTGCCAGCTCACCACCATCACAGGTTACCAATGAAAAACTGTTTTTT. Residues: CASSPPSQVTNEKLFF.

This chain connects TRBV19 to TRBJ2-1, with TRBD2 matching over 9 bases. CDR1 is LNHDA, CDR2 SQIVND, per germline (reference sequence). V shed 10 bases and J 4 bases; nucleotides not matched to a gene: 11. The CDR3 totals 15 residues. The CDR3 spells CAKNSGSRKYNEQFF. CDR3 sequence (DNA): TGTGCCAAGAATAGCGGGAGTAGGAAGTACAATGAGCAGTTCTTC.